The 5 T cell receptor beta chains listed next were all sequenced from one sample in a study of blood T cell repertoires in COVID-19. Data came from immunoSEQ multiplex PCR; TCRdb stores just in-frame clones and leaves some out. The top ten hold approximately 6.9% of the sample, which has fewer than 200,000 clones, 80% seen once. The sequenced material came from peripheral blood. These receptors came from a man between 60 and 70 years old with acute or convalescent COVID-19.

The J gene is TRBJ2-1, the V gene TRBV7-3; 7 nucleotides align to TRBD1. V gave up 6 bases and J gave up 7 bases; unmatched junction bases: 6. This CDR3 is 13 amino acids long. Germline values: CDR1 SGHTA, CDR2 FQGTGA. The CDR3 region has the DNA TGTGCCAGCAGTTTTGGACAGGTGAATGAGCAGTTCTTC. It encodes CASSFGQVNEQFF. Combining the CDR3 with reference TRBV7-3 and TRBJ2-1 gives the whole variable domain GAGVSQTPSNKVTEKGKYVELRCDPISGHTALYWYRQSLGQGPEFLIYFQGTGAADDSGLPNDRFFAVRPEGSVSTLKIQRTERGDSAVYLCASSFGQVNEQFFGPGTRLTVL.

The V call is TRBV5-1, the J call TRBJ1-1; a weak D match, TRBD1 (5 bases). The CDR3 runs to 15 residues. Germline V lookup: CDR1 SGHRS, CDR2 YFSETQ. Trimming pared 0 bases from V and 0 bases from J, leaving 9 bases between. CDR3 bases: TGCGCCAGCAGCTTGGCCCCAGGGATGAACACTGAAGCTTTCTTT. Translation: CASSLAPGMNTEAFF.

V and J are TRBV3-1 (or the pseudogene TRBV3-2) and TRBJ2-2; TRBD1 is a possible D gene (5 bases). Germline V CDR1 and CDR2: LGHDT, YNNKEL (reference sequence). Deletions cut 1 base from V and 7 bases from J, with 7 bases between. The CDR3 is made up of 13 amino acids. This chain's CDR3 is CASSQAGHGELFF. The CDR3 nucleotides are TGTGCCAGCAGCCAAGCAGGGCACGGGGAGCTGTTTTTT.

The rearrangement joins TRBV4-3 to TRBJ2-3, with TRBD1 identical over 10 bases. CDR3 length equals 15 residues. J was trimmed by 4 bases and V by 1 base; bases with no gene match: 2. From germline, CDR1 is LGHNA and CDR2 YSLEER. This chain's CDR3 is CASSQGTGGADTQYF. Here the CDR3 DNA reads TGCGCCAGCAGCCAAGGGACAGGGGGTGCAGATACGCAGTATTTT.

The chain joins TRBV7-2 to TRBJ2-1; 7 bases are a match to TRBD2. This CDR3 is 15 amino acids long. V was pared by 5 bases and J by 10 bases, with 14 bases of the junction left unmatched. The germline V gene encodes CDR1 SGHTA and CDR2 FQGNSA. The CDR3 spells CASSPAGLADLEQFF. The CDR3 nucleotides are TGTGCCAGCAGCCCGGCCGGGCTAGCGGACCTAGAGCAGTTCTTC.